Listed here are 9 T cell receptor beta chains from one sample, sequenced in a study of T cell changes during pregnancy in multiple sclerosis. Method: immunoSEQ multiplex PCR; TCRdb's copy keeps in-frame clones and lacks some. The top ten clones hold approximately 0.4% of a sample with 45,000 to 50,000 clones, roughly 92% of them seen once. This specimen consisted of CD4+ T cells from peripheral blood mononuclear cells, obtained in the second trimester of pregnancy. These receptors were obtained from a female donor in good health, enrolled as a control in a pregnancy study.

The chain links TRBV5-8 to TRBJ2-1; D perhaps matches TRBD2 (6 bases). Trimming shortened V by 7 bases and J by 4 bases, and 15 bases separated the two germline ends. Germline V CDR1 and CDR2: SGHTS, YDEGEE. CDR3 length: 14 amino acids. CDR3 bases: TGTGCCAGCGTTCCGCAGGGAGGATACAATGAGCAGTTCTTC. Protein product: CASVPQGGYNEQFF.

J is TRBJ2-5 and V is TRBV9; 8 bases align to TRBD2. Trimming at V came to 4 bases and at J to 3 bases, leaving 11 bases not matched to a gene. CDR3 length equals 16 residues. The germline V gene has CDR1 SGDLS and CDR2 YYNGEE. CDR3 nucleotide sequence: TGTGCCAGCAGCTCTCGGGGGGGCAGGGGTGAAGAGACCCAGTACTTC. It is translated as CASSSRGGRGEETQYF.

The rearrangement links TRBV5-1 to TRBJ2-3; 7 positions agree with TRBD1. Per the germline V gene, CDR1 is SGHRS and CDR2 is YFSETQ. The CDR3 is made up of 16 amino acids. J lost 2 bases, V lost 1 base, and 7 bases had no gene match. The CDR3 DNA sequence: TGCGCCAGCAGCTTGTTTCTCGACAGGGACACAGATACGCAGTATTTT. Protein product: CASSLFLDRDTDTQYF.

The chain uses TRBV7-9 and TRBJ1-1; 11 nucleotides agree with TRBD1. The CDR3 has 15 residues. Per the germline V gene, CDR1 is SEHNR and CDR2 is FQNEAQ (reference sequence). V was pared by 0 bases and J by 4 bases, with 1 base of the junction left unmatched. CDR3 nucleotide sequence: TGTGCCAGCAGCTTAGCGGGGACAGGGGGCACTGAAGCTTTCTTT. As protein: CASSLAGTGGTEAFF.

This CDR3 reads CASSLQGASTEAFF. The CDR3 DNA is TGTGCCAGCAGCCTACAGGGGGCTTCGACTGAAGCTTTCTTT. The gene calls are TRBV14 and TRBJ1-1; 9 bases are shared with TRBD1. The CDR3 loop spans 14 amino acids. Germline values: CDR1 SGHDN, CDR2 FVKESK. V gave up 4 bases and J gave up 5 bases; unmatched junction bases: 5. Combining the CDR3 with reference TRBV14 and TRBJ1-1 gives the whole variable domain EAGVTQFPSHSVIEKGQTVTLRCDPISGHDNLYWYRRVMGKEIKFLLHFVKESKQDESGMPNNRFLAERTGGTYSTLKVQPAELEDSGVYFCASSLQGASTEAFFGQGTRLTVV.

This clone appeared once. The chain is built from TRBV5-1 and TRBJ2-7, with 11 bases that match TRBD2. V shed 4 bases, J shed 3 bases, and the junction held 6 bases outside the gene matches. Germline CDR1 SGHRS, CDR2 YFSETQ. The CDR3 sequence is 15 residues long. CDR3 region: CASSLTSGGGYEQYF. The CDR3 DNA reads TGCGCCAGCAGCCTCACTAGCGGGGGTGGCTACGAGCAGTACTTC.

This clone showed up just once. The chain employs TRBV18 and TRBJ2-5, with a weak D call TRBD2 (6 bases). The germline V gene has CDR1 KGHSH and CDR2 LQKENI. Trimming removed 5 bases from V and 1 base from J, with 14 bases in between. The CDR3 is made up of 15 amino acids. The CDR3 DNA reads TGTGCCAGCTCAACCGACCACGGGGGCCAAGAGACCCAGTACTTC. This sequence encodes CASSTDHGGQETQYF.

This chain links TRBV19 with TRBJ1-2, with D maybe TRBD1 (6 bases). Germline loops: CDR1 LNHDA, CDR2 SQIVND (reference sequence). V lost 8 bases, J lost 5 bases, and 12 bases lay in between. There are 12 residues in the CDR3. The CDR3 sequence is CASHNRDYGYTF. CDR3 in DNA: TGTGCCAGTCATAACAGGGATTATGGCTACACCTTC.

The chain combines TRBV5-1 with TRBJ2-2; 10 nucleotides align to TRBD1. Germline CDR1 SGHRS, CDR2 YFSETQ. The CDR3 spans 14 residues. Trimming took 5 bases from V and 3 from J; bases not matched to a gene: 1. The CDR3 here is CASSGTGDTGELFF. The CDR3 DNA is TGCGCCAGCAGTGGGACAGGGGACACCGGGGAGCTGTTTTTT. Combining the CDR3 with reference TRBV5-1 and TRBJ2-2 gives the whole variable domain KAGVTQTPRYLIKTRGQQVTLSCSPISGHRSVSWYQQTPGQGLQFLFEYFSETQRNKGNFPGRFSGRQFSNSRSEMNVSTLELGDSALYLCASSGTGDTGELFFGEGSRLTVL.